The 10 T cell receptor beta chains below all came from one sample that was sequenced in a study of low-dose radiotherapy and immunotherapy resistance in tumors. cDNA synthesis used a TRAV/TRBV-specific primer set for both chains. It was with a constant-region primer and a V-primer adapter that TCRs were amplified over around 18 PCR cycles. MiXCR, run by TCRdb on the reads, gives a single entry per CDR3 protein. The sample carries 13,000 to 15,000 distinct CDR3 sequences, approximately 68% recorded once. The origin of the receptors is a human donor with advanced metastatic prostate, ovarian, gallbladder or colorectal cancer (not recorded which). This table probably holds off-target reads from a library built for another chain.

This clonotype was counted a single time. V and J are TRBV6-6 and TRBJ2-3; D not resolved. Deletions cut 6 bases from V and 1 base from J, with 8 bases between. The germline V gene has CDR1 MNHNY and CDR2 SVGAGI (reference sequence). The CDR3 loop spans 13 amino acids. CDR3 sequence reads: CASSVPGTDTQYF. The CDR3 coding sequence is TGTGCCAGCAGCGTCCCGGGCACAGATACGCAGTATTTT.

The sample holds a few counts of this clonotype. The V gene is TRBV7-9, the J gene TRBJ2-3; weak D call: TRBD2 (6 bases). Germline V gene data show CDR1 as SEHNR and CDR2 as FQNEAQ (reference sequence). The V and J ends lost 5 bases and 1 base respectively, with 10 bases between them. This CDR3 is 14 amino acids long. CDR3 in amino acids: CASSPPGGTDTQYF. Written as DNA, the CDR3 is TGTGCCAGCAGCCCCCCGGGGGGCACAGATACGCAGTATTTT.

Here the CDR3 DNA reads TGTGCCAGCAGCCCTTCCTCACTGGGTGAGCAGTACTTC. This encodes CASSPSSLGEQYF. The chain carries TRBV3-1 and TRBJ2-7; D uncertain. The CDR3 totals 13 residues. The ends were cut back, 4 bases at V and 7 bases at J, with 14 bases in the middle. CDR1 LGHDT and CDR2 YNNKEL come from the germline V gene (reference sequence).

The V gene is TRBV3-1, the J gene TRBJ2-5; D unclear. Germline V gene data show CDR1 as LGHDT and CDR2 as YNNKEL (reference sequence). Trimming removed 1 base from V and 1 base from J, with 7 bases in between. This CDR3 contains 14 residues. Here the CDR3 DNA reads TGTGCCAGCAGCCAAGCAGGTCGCCAAGAGACCCAGTACTTC. This encodes CASSQAGRQETQYF.

The DNA for the CDR3 is TGTGCCAGCAGCCGAGTCTTTATAGGAATCGGCAATGAGCAGTTCTTC. Protein sequence: CASSRVFIGIGNEQFF. This chain uses TRBV14 with TRBJ2-1; D uncertain. Germline loops: CDR1 SGHDN, CDR2 FVKESK. CDR3 length: 16 residues. The V end lost 4 bases, the J end lost 6 bases, and 19 bases lay between the germline ends.

The genes are TRBV5-1 and TRBJ2-3; no clear D. CDR1 SGHRS and CDR2 YFSETQ come from the germline V gene. V was pared by 4 bases and J by 0 bases, with 12 bases between. This CDR3 comprises 15 residues. DNA of the CDR3: TGCGCCAGCAGCGCGACAAGTACTAGCACAGATACGCAGTATTTT. Its translation is CASSATSTSTDTQYF.

The chain has TRBV9 and TRBJ2-7; TRBD1 matches at 8 bases. CDR1 and CDR2 (germline): SGDLS, YYNGEE. This CDR3 spans 14 amino acids. Trimming at V came to 4 bases and at J to 3 bases, leaving 6 bases not matched to a gene. DNA of the CDR3: TGTGCCAGCAGCAGAGGAGGACAGGGCTACGAGCAGTACTTC. Protein: CASSRGGQGYEQYF.

Comments on this clonotype: A junction boundary mismatches the germline segment, possibly from a read error. This sequence joins TRBV5-3 and TRBJ1-5; no clear D gene. Being an ORF, TRBV5-3 has a function that is uncertain. The length of the CDR3 is 12 residues. CDR3 in amino acids: CASSLPPGSQHF. For the CDR3, the DNA is TGTGCCAGCAGCTTGCCGCCGGGAAGTCAGCATTTT.

DNA for the CDR3: TGTGCCAGCAGCTTCCAGAGGGGGCTCGAGCAGTACTTC. This translates into CASSFQRGLEQYF. The chain recombines TRBV7-6 with TRBJ2-7; 7 nucleotides line up with TRBD1. In germline, CDR1 is SGHVS, CDR2 FNYEAQ. The J segment lost 6 bases and the V segment lost 3 bases, leaving 5 bases of the junction unmatched. This CDR3 has 13 residues.

The chain employs TRBV6-6 and TRBJ1-5; D may be TRBD1 (6 bases). V lost 6 bases and J lost 2, with 11 bases in between. This CDR3 contains 14 residues. Germline V lookup: CDR1 MNHNY, CDR2 SVGAGI (reference sequence). This chain's CDR3 is CASSRQVGNQPQHF. CDR3 DNA: TGTGCCAGCAGCCGACAGGTAGGCAATCAGCCCCAGCATTTT.